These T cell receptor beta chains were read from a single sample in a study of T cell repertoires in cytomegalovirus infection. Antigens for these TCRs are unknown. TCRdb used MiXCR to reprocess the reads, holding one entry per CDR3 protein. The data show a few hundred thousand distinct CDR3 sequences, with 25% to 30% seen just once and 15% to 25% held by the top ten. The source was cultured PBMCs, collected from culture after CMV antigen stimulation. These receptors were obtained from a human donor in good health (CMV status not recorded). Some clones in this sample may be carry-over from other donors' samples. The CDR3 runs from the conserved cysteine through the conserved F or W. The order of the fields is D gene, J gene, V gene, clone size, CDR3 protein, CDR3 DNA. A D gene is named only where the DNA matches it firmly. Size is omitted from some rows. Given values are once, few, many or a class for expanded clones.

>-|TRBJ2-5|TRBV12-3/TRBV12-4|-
CASRRGHPETQYF
TGTGCCAGCAGACGGGGACATCCAGAGACCCAGTACTTC
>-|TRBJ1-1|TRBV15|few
CATSRDGMGGTEAFF
TGTGCCACCAGCAGAGATGGCATGGGAGGCACTGAAGCTTTCTTT
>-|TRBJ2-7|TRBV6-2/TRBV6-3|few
CASSPPGQSKVYEQYF
TGTGCCAGCAGCCCACCCGGACAGTCAAAGGTCTACGAGCAGTACTTC
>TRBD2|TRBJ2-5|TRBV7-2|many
CASSSGLAEETQYF
TGTGCCAGCAGCTCGGGACTAGCGGAAGAGACCCAGTACTTC
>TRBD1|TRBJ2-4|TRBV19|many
CASSRDGTGSVIQYF
TGTGCCAGTAGTAGGGACGGGACAGGGAGTGTCATTCAGTACTTC
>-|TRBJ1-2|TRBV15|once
CATSRDVVTGSGYTF
TGTGCCACCAGCAGAGATGTCGTAACAGGGTCTGGCTACACCTTC
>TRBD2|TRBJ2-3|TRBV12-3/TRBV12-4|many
CASSLELAGGFTDTQYF
TGTGCCAGCAGTTTAGAGCTAGCGGGAGGGTTCACAGATACGCAGTATTTT
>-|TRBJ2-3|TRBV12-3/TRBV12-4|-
CASSLQTLTDTQYF
TGTGCCAGCAGTTTACAGACTCTCACAGATACGCAGTATTTT
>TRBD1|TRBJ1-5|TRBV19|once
CASSMRGQQPQHF
TGTGCCAGTAGTATGCGGGGACAGCAGCCCCAGCATTTT
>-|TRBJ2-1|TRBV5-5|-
CASSLSSSLYNEQFF
TGTGCCAGCAGCTTGTCTAGCAGTCTATACAATGAGCAGTTCTTC
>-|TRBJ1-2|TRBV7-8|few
CASSLGQGRLEGYTF
TGTGCCAGCAGCTTAGGGCAGGGGAGATTGGAAGGCTACACCTTC
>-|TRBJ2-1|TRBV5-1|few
CASSLDPGEQFF
TGCGCCAGCAGCCTAGACCCGGGGGAGCAGTTCTTC
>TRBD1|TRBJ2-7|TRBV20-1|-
CSAKTGAYEQYF
TGCAGTGCCAAAACAGGGGCTTACGAGCAGTACTTC
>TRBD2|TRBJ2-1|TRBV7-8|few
CASNEAGANNEQFF
TGTGCCAGCAATGAAGCGGGAGCGAACAATGAGCAGTTCTTC
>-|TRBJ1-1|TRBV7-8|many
CASSLALQHRVGSTEAFF
TGTGCCAGCAGCTTAGCTTTGCAACACAGGGTAGGGTCGACTGAAGCTTTCTTT
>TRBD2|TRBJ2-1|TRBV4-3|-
CASSLDLAGGPVFF
TGCGCCAGCAGCCTAGACCTAGCGGGGGGGCCGGTGTTCTTC